The 16 T cell receptor beta chains below were found in one sample sequenced in a study of cytotoxic CD8 clonotypes in ibrutinib-treated CLL (dated by TCRdb to 2020 to 2023). Preparation of the library involved the immunoSEQ multiplex PCR assay. As stored in TCRdb, this immuneACCESS dataset retains in-frame rearrangements with V and J assigned. A fraction of the clones does not appear; measured against another copy, unresolved V genes explain less than half of the discrepancy, and the remainder lacks a known reason. This sample gives approximately 92,000 clones in total; roughly four fifths of them show up just once. Approximately 23% of the sample comes from the top ten. The time point label, as the study defines it: around 25 months on ibrutinib. The sample was PBMCs, taken after 24 months of ibrutinib treatment. These receptors all come from a human donor with chronic lymphocytic leukemia.

V and J are TRBV5-8 and TRBJ1-2; the match to TRBD1 covers 7 bases. V trimming: 2 bases; J trimming: 6 bases; junction bases outside the gene matches: 10. This CDR3 region has 15 residues. Germline loops: CDR1 SGHTS, CDR2 YDEGEE. The CDR3 nucleotides read TGTGCCAGCAGCTTCCCAGACAGGGCCCTCGATGGCTACACCTTC. Translation: CASSFPDRALDGYTF.

The chain joins TRBV28 to TRBJ2-2; 9 positions agree with TRBD1. The CDR3 covers 15 residues. Germline CDR1 and CDR2: MDHEN and SYDVKM. Unmatched junction bases numbered 4, after V lost 6 bases and J lost 2 bases. The CDR3 coding sequence is TGTGCCAGCAGACAGGGGGCGGTTAACACCGGGGAGCTGTTTTTT. Translated, it gives CASRQGAVNTGELFF.

V is TRBV28 and J is TRBJ2-3; the match to TRBD2 covers 13 bases. Germline assignment: CDR1 MDHEN and CDR2 SYDVKM. The V and J ends lost 6 bases and 7 bases, in that order; junction bases with no gene match: 10. The CDR3 has 16 residues. The CDR3 DNA follows: TGTGCCAGCAGATTCCGGACTAGCGGGAGTACGAATACGCAGTATTTT. Translating gives CASRFRTSGSTNTQYF.

The J gene is TRBJ2-6, the V gene TRBV11-1; D may be TRBD2 (5 bases). V gave up 4 bases and J gave up 0 bases, with 16 bases separating them. The CDR3 is 18 residues long. Looked up from germline, CDR1 is SGHAT and CDR2 is FQDESV (reference sequence). The CDR3 loop is CASSSKVRGVSGANVLTF. The CDR3 DNA reads TGTGCCAGCAGCTCCAAGGTTCGGGGTGTCTCTGGGGCCAACGTCCTGACTTTC.

The V and J genes are TRBV6-1 and TRBJ2-7; 7 bases align to TRBD1. The trim removed 8 bases at V and 0 bases at J, leaving 10 bases unmatched. Germline V gene data show CDR1 as MNHNS and CDR2 as SASEGT. The CDR3 consists of 15 residues. CDR3 sequence reads: CASGKGQDASYEQYF. The CDR3, as DNA: TGTGCCAGCGGTAAAGGACAGGACGCCTCCTACGAGCAGTACTTC.

As DNA, the CDR3 is TGCAGCGCCCTAATATCAGGAAACTATGGCTACACCTTC. Residues: CSALISGNYGYTF. The V call is TRBV29-1, the J call TRBJ1-2, with D uncertain. V dropped 7 bases and J dropped 2 bases, with 14 bases sitting between them. This CDR3 is built from 13 residues. Germline values: CDR1 SQVTM, CDR2 ANQGSEA.

V gene TRBV10-1 combines with J gene TRBJ2-2, with 8 bases identical to TRBD1. J gave up 7 bases and V 3 bases, and 7 bases lay outside the gene matches. This CDR3 is built from 15 residues. Looked up from germline, CDR1 is WNHNN and CDR2 is SYGVQD (reference sequence). CDR3 residues: CASSDPGGKGGELFF. The CDR3 DNA reads as TGCGCCAGCAGTGACCCAGGGGGCAAGGGCGGGGAGCTGTTTTTT.

The chain employs TRBV6-6 and TRBJ1-1, with 7 bases identical to TRBD1. This CDR3 comprises 14 residues. Germline V gives CDR1 MNHNY, CDR2 SVGAGI (reference sequence). V lost 2 bases and J lost 6; bases outside the gene matches: 6. The CDR3 nucleotides are TGTGCCAGCAGTTACCTACAGGGGTTGGCTGAAGCTTTCTTT. Translation gives CASSYLQGLAEAFF.

This chain connects TRBV19 to TRBJ2-1; 8 bases line up with TRBD2. The length of the CDR3 is 14 residues. The germline CDR1 and CDR2 sequences are LNHDA and SQIVND (reference sequence). V gave up 3 bases and J gave up 3 bases; unmatched junction bases: 1. CDR3 sequence: CASSISGNYNEQFF. CDR3 nucleotide sequence: TGTGCCAGTAGTATTAGCGGGAACTACAATGAGCAGTTCTTC.

DNA for the CDR3: TGTGCCAGCAGGAGGACTAGCGGGATTAGCACAGATACGCAGTATTTT. Translation: CASRRTSGISTDTQYF. The chain has TRBV27 and TRBJ2-3; 12 bases fit TRBD2. This CDR3 comprises 16 residues. The V segment lost 6 bases and the J segment 0 bases; nucleotides outside the gene matches: 4. CDR1 and CDR2 (germline): MNHEY, SMNVEV (reference sequence).

This sequence joins TRBV10-3 and TRBJ1-2; D remains unclear. The CDR3 is 14 residues long. Germline V gene lookup returns CDR1 ENHRY and CDR2 SYGVKD. V gave up 2 bases and J gave up 0 bases, with 7 bases separating them. CDR3 residues: CAISETVANYGYTF. Here the CDR3 DNA reads TGTGCCATCAGTGAGACAGTAGCTAACTATGGCTACACCTTC.

This clone was seen only a few times. One end of the junction is discordant with germline, which a read error may explain. The chain couples TRBV5-1 to TRBJ2-7; 7 bases match TRBD2. CDR1 and CDR2 (germline): SGHRS, YFSETQ. The length of the CDR3 is 14 residues. The DNA of the CDR3 is TGCGCCAGCAGTTTTATCGGGGCGGGAGATCGCCGGGACTTC. It codes for CASSFIGAGDRRDF.

The chain is built from TRBV20-1 and TRBJ2-1; 11 nucleotides line up with TRBD2. CDR1 DFQATT and CDR2 SNEGSKA come from the germline V gene (reference sequence). The CDR3 is 11 amino acids. Unmatched junction bases numbered 6, after V lost 6 bases and J lost 14 bases. CDR3 sequence: CSARTSGPEFF. The CDR3 bases are TGCAGTGCAAGGACTAGCGGGCCGGAGTTCTTC.

The chain couples TRBV27 to TRBJ2-7; possibly TRBD1 or TRBD2 for D (6 bases each). V was cut by 5 bases and J by 4 bases, with 18 bases left in between. The CDR3 has 15 amino acids. Per the germline V gene, CDR1 is MNHEY and CDR2 is SMNVEV (reference sequence). CDR3 residues: CASSHRGLANYEQYF. The CDR3 region has the DNA TGTGCCAGCAGTCACCGGGGGCTAGCCAATTACGAGCAGTACTTC.

This clone occurred a few times. The V gene is TRBV27, the J gene TRBJ1-3; 10 bases fit TRBD1. The junction had 11 bases not matched to a gene; V was cut back by 0 bases and J by 6 bases. Looked up from germline, CDR1 is MNHEY and CDR2 is SMNVEV (reference sequence). The CDR3 has 18 amino acids. The CDR3 DNA reads as TGTGCCAGCAGTTTATCGATGACCTTCGGGACAGGGGTAAACACCATATATTTT. This translates into CASSLSMTFGTGVNTIYF.

V and J are TRBV27 and TRBJ1-3; no reliable D call. V lost 6 bases and J 0 bases, leaving 9 bases between the germline ends. Germline CDR1 and CDR2: MNHEY and SMNVEV (reference sequence). The CDR3 totals 14 residues. For the CDR3, the DNA is TGTGCCAGCAGCCGAGCCCACTCTGGAAACACCATATATTTT. This codes for CASSRAHSGNTIYF.